This record concerns one T cell receptor (beta chain) sequence. Trimming pared 2 bases from V and 6 bases from J, leaving 13 bases between. Germline V gene sequence: CDR1 MNHEY, CDR2 SMNVEV (reference sequence). This CDR3 comprises 15 residues. The method was immunoSEQ multiplex PCR; TCRdb's version includes in-frame clones alone and lacks a portion of them. This sample has approximately 11,000 clones, with about 69% found just once. The data were taken from a study of somatic mutations in cytotoxic T cells in rheumatoid arthritis. Whole-study context: Patients had 30 to 35 ml EDTA blood drawn right after diagnosis, before any treatment.

The source material was CD8+ T cells sorted from blood. The genes are TRBV27 and TRBJ2-2; TRBD2 is a possible D gene (6 bases). The receptor's source is an adult with rheumatoid arthritis. CDR3 nucleotide sequence: TGTGCCAGCAGTTTAGAGGGACGGGGGTCCGGGGAGCTGTTTTTT. Amino acids: CASSLEGRGSGELFF.